These T cell receptor beta chains were read from a single sample in a study of cytomegalovirus exposure and HLA in healthy donors. The assay was immunoSEQ multiplex PCR, and TCRdb's table has in-frame clones only and misses some. The table lists around 110,000 clones, 79% of them singletons, with 3.5% to 4.5% in the top ten. The sequenced sample consisted of PBMCs. The receptors come from a man aged 30 to 45 in good health and CMV-seropositive. The CDR3 runs from the conserved cysteine through the conserved F or W. The order of the fields is J gene, V gene, CDR3 protein.

J gene: TRBJ1-2; V gene: TRBV28; CDR3 protein: CASSLSLGQTLYYGYTF
J gene: TRBJ1-6; V gene: TRBV4-3; CDR3 protein: CASSQEVREPLHF
J gene: TRBJ1-5; V gene: TRBV27; CDR3 protein: CASSFGGSNQPQHF
J gene: TRBJ1-1; V gene: TRBV7-2; CDR3 protein: CASSPYLATGAEAFF
J gene: TRBJ2-2; V gene: TRBV2; CDR3 protein: CASSTGSTGELFF
J gene: TRBJ2-7; V gene: TRBV6-1; CDR3 protein: CASSERDWTYEQYF
J gene: TRBJ1-2; V gene: TRBV7-2; CDR3 protein: CASSYTGTGGRGYTF
J gene: TRBJ1-2; V gene: TRBV7-2; CDR3 protein: CASSYRGTGGYGYTF
J gene: TRBJ2-2; V gene: TRBV4-1; CDR3 protein: CASSQSGGYTGELFF
J gene: TRBJ1-1; V gene: TRBV4-3; CDR3 protein: CASSQDREGVDTEAFF
J gene: TRBJ1-3; V gene: TRBV7-9; CDR3 protein: CASSLPRGGISGNTIYF
J gene: TRBJ2-1; V gene: TRBV9; CDR3 protein: CASSSRGRYNEQFF
J gene: TRBJ2-7; V gene: TRBV19; CDR3 protein: CASSIAGGGLYEQYF
J gene: TRBJ1-2; V gene: TRBV7-9; CDR3 protein: CASSLMAESNYGYTF
J gene: TRBJ2-3; V gene: TRBV28; CDR3 protein: CASSELAGLDTQYF
J gene: TRBJ2-6; V gene: TRBV4-2; CDR3 protein: CASSSGLAGLYSGANGLTF
J gene: TRBJ2-5; V gene: TRBV7-9; CDR3 protein: CSSSISGKGTETQYF
J gene: TRBJ2-7; V gene: TRBV30; CDR3 protein: CAWGSVRSGEVYEQYF
J gene: TRBJ1-5; V gene: TRBV6-1; CDR3 protein: CASSERGGVQPQHF
J gene: TRBJ1-4; V gene: TRBV10-3; CDR3 protein: CAIGGTGGANEKLFF
J gene: TRBJ2-3; V gene: TRBV7-2; CDR3 protein: CATGTSRGDTQYF
J gene: TRBJ2-7; V gene: TRBV7-2; CDR3 protein: CASSLQGGYDTYEQYF
J gene: TRBJ2-4; V gene: TRBV10-3; CDR3 protein: CAIRPGLAARDIQYF
J gene: TRBJ1-4; V gene: TRBV2; CDR3 protein: CASRSGQFEKLFF
J gene: TRBJ1-1; V gene: TRBV6-5; CDR3 protein: CASTLHNMNTEAFF
J gene: TRBJ2-7; V gene: TRBV28; CDR3 protein: CASSLRAGGQITYEQYF
J gene: TRBJ1-1; V gene: TRBV28; CDR3 protein: CASSLTGKGNTEAFF
J gene: TRBJ2-4; V gene: TRBV28; CDR3 protein: CASSLGGSYLLGKNIQYF
J gene: TRBJ2-2; V gene: TRBV9; CDR3 protein: CASSYSSGAVSGELFF
J gene: TRBJ2-1; V gene: TRBV28; CDR3 protein: CASSSAGGYRGQFF
J gene: TRBJ2-3; V gene: TRBV18; CDR3 protein: CASSPLGGQRYSTDTQYF
J gene: TRBJ2-1; V gene: TRBV6-5; CDR3 protein: CASSYGLASNNEQFF
J gene: TRBJ2-7; V gene: TRBV6-5; CDR3 protein: CASSYSDRTYEQYF
J gene: TRBJ2-5; V gene: TRBV12-2; CDR3 protein: CASRPTPGGSLETQYF
J gene: TRBJ1-2; V gene: TRBV13; CDR3 protein: CASSFDGGYTF
J gene: TRBJ1-1; V gene: TRBV28; CDR3 protein: CASRRGTEAFF
J gene: TRBJ1-2; V gene: TRBV6-4; CDR3 protein: CASSDRGQGYTF
J gene: TRBJ2-5; V gene: TRBV4-2; CDR3 protein: CASSQEQVTKETQYF
J gene: TRBJ1-6; V gene: TRBV19; CDR3 protein: CASSVRQGRNSPLHF
J gene: TRBJ2-5; V gene: TRBV7-2; CDR3 protein: CASSLKLAGAMQETQYF